The 6 T cell receptor beta chains reported below all come from one sample, sequenced in a study of CD8 T cells in Susac syndrome (dated by TCRdb to about 2019). Library preparation employed the immunoSEQ multiplex PCR assay. RNA was extracted with the RNeasy kit and about 0.5 to 1 ug was reverse transcribed using random hexamers. The public sequencing data were trimmed at Q25 with fastp and processed into clonotypes with MiXCR by TCRdb, which kept only in-frame beta chains. CDR3 protein sequences are deduplicated, and each keeps its most common genes and DNA. For this sample the table gives under 150,000 distinct CDR3 sequences, of which 91% were detected only once. About 0.23% of the sample rests with the top ten. The sample comprised CD8+ T cells from PBMCs. All receptors come from a human donor with multiple sclerosis.

This clonotype is a singleton in its sample. This chain connects TRBV20-1 to TRBJ2-7; 11 nucleotides line up with TRBD2. CDR1 and CDR2 (germline): DFQATT, SNEGSKA (reference sequence). There are 11 residues in the CDR3. The CDR3 DNA follows: TGCACTGGGACTAGCGGCTACGAGCAGTACTTC. Protein sequence: CTGTSGYEQYF.

The genes are TRBV30 and TRBJ2-2; D ambiguous. V was pared by 0 bases and J by 7 bases, with 6 bases between. Per germline, CDR1 GTSNPN and CDR2 SVGIG (reference sequence). The CDR3 consists of 12 residues. The CDR3 is CAWSVSGGELFF. In DNA form, the CDR3 reads TGTGCCTGGAGTGTAAGTGGCGGGGAGCTGTTTTTT.

This sequence joins TRBV30 and TRBJ2-2; a weak D match, TRBD1 (5 bases). The CDR3 contains 15 residues. Germline-derived CDR1 and CDR2 are GTSNPN and SVGIG (reference sequence). The V end was cut by 2 bases, the J end by 6 bases, with 16 bases between. CDR3 loop: CAWSSRASIAGELFF. The CDR3 nucleotides are TGTGCCTGGAGTTCCAGGGCCAGTATAGCCGGGGAGCTGTTTTTT.

Here the CDR3 reads CASSSPLDRLEDTQYF. CDR3 nucleotides: TGTGCCAGCAGTTCCCCTTTGGACAGGCTGGAAGATACGCAGTATTTT. The V call is TRBV28, the J call TRBJ2-3; 7 nucleotides agree with TRBD1. The V gene's germline CDR1 is MDHEN and CDR2 SYDVKM. This CDR3 has 16 amino acids. The trim removed 4 bases at V and 5 bases at J, leaving 12 bases unmatched.

V usage is TRBV13 and J usage is TRBJ1-1; D not certain. CDR3 size: 14 residues. Germline CDR1 PRHDT, CDR2 FYEKMQ (reference sequence). V was trimmed by 0 bases and J by 3 bases, leaving 8 bases between them. CDR3 region: CASSLGTLHTEAFF. The DNA for the CDR3 is TGTGCCAGCAGCTTAGGAACATTGCACACTGAAGCTTTCTTT.

This chain uses TRBV3-1 with TRBJ2-7; 12 bases map to TRBD2. This CDR3 comprises 17 residues. Germline V gene sequence: CDR1 LGHDT, CDR2 YNNKEL (reference sequence). Trimming took 4 bases from V and 2 from J; bases not matched to a gene: 9. Written as DNA, the CDR3 is TGTGCCAGCAGCCCCCTCTCTAGCGGGAGGGTCACCTACGAGCAGTACTTC. This codes for CASSPLSSGRVTYEQYF.